This T cell receptor (beta chain) was recovered during a study of control samples from healthy donors and cancer patients. Profiling relied on immunoSEQ multiplex PCR, and the TCRdb table lists in-frame clones only, not all of them. The data contain over 150,000 clones, approximately 95% of them singletons. This CDR3 has 12 amino acids. Germline-derived CDR1 and CDR2 are SGHKS and YYEKEE (reference sequence). V lost 0 bases and J 4 bases, leaving 5 bases between the germline ends. This chain links TRBV5-5 with TRBJ2-7; D is unclear. The receptor was isolated from a man aged 18 to 30 in good health. The specimen was blood. This CDR3 is CASSLVMYEQYF. The DNA of the CDR3 is TGTGCCAGCAGCTTGGTTATGTACGAGCAGTACTTC.